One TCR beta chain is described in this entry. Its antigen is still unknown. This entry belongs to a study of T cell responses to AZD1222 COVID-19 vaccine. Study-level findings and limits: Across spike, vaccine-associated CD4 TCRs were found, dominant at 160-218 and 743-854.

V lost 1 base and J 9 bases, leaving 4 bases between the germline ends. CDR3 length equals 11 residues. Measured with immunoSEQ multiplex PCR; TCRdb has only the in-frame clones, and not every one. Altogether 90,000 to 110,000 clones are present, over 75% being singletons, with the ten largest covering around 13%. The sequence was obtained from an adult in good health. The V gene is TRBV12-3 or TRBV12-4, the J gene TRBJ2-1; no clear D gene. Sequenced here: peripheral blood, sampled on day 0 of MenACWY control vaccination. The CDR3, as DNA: TGTGCCAGCAGTTTAGGCCTTGAGCAGTTCTTC. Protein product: CASSLGLEQFF.